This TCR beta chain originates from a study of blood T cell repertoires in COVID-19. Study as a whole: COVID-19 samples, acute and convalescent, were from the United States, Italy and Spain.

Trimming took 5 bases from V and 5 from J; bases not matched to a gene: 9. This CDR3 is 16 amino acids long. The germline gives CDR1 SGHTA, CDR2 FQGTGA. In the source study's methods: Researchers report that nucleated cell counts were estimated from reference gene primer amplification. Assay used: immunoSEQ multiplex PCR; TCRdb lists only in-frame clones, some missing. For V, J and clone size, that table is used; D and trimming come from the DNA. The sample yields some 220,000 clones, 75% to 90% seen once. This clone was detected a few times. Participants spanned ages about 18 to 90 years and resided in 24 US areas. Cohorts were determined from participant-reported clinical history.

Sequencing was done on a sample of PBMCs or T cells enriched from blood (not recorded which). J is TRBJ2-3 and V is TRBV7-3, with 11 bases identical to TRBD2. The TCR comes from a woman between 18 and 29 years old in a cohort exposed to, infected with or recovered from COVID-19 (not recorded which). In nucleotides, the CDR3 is TGTGCCAGCAGCGTTAGCGGGGGGGCCGGTGAAGATACGCAGTATTTT. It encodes CASSVSGGAGEDTQYF.